Below are 10 T cell receptor beta chains sequenced from a single sample in a study of shared clonotypes between healthy human individuals. The assay was immunoSEQ multiplex PCR, and TCRdb's table has in-frame clones only and misses some. The profile covers about 2 million clones, with 90% to 95% appearing a single time and roughly 0.13% taken by the ten largest. Sequences were obtained from naive CD4+ T cells sorted from blood. The subset denotes: CD45RA+ positively selected. The receptors here all came from a man between 18 and 35 years old in good health.

As regards this clone: The limits of the CDR3 on the DNA are not certain, so only TCRdb's listed CDR3 is given. V usage is TRBV2 and J usage is TRBJ1-3. The CDR3 spans 14 amino acids, including both terminal residues. Germline-derived CDR1 and CDR2 are SNHLY and FYNNEI. This CDR3 reads CASSTSVTGNTIYF.

V is TRBV18 and J is TRBJ1-4; tentative D call: TRBD1 (6 bases). The CDR3 runs to 15 residues. CDR1 and CDR2 (germline): KGHSH, LQKENI. The V gene lost 1 base and the J gene lost 8 bases, with 14 bases spanning the gap. Written as DNA, the CDR3 is TGTGCCAGCTCACCACTGCAGGGGCCGGGAGAAAAACTGTTTTTT. The encoded protein is CASSPLQGPGEKLFF. Full variable domain (remainder filled in from reference TRBV18 and TRBJ1-4): NAGVMQNPRHLVRRRGQEARLRCSPMKGHSHVYWYRQLPEEGLKFMVYLQKENIIDESGMPKERFSAEFPKEGPSILRIQQVVRGDSAAYFCASSPLQGPGEKLFFGSGTQLSVL.

CDR3 DNA sequence: TGCGCCAGCAGCCGGCTAGCGGGGAACACAGATACGCAGTATTTT. It codes for CASSRLAGNTDTQYF. This chain joins TRBV5-1 and TRBJ2-3, with 9 bases lining up with TRBD2. Germline trimming cut 4 bases from V and 2 bases from J; bases unmatched to any gene: 5. Germline CDR1 reads SGHRS; CDR2 reads YFSETQ. The CDR3 has 15 amino acids.

A note on this clone: The sample has other DNA sequences that encode this CDR3 too. The gene calls are TRBV5-1 and TRBJ2-7; 14 bases fit TRBD2. Germline V gene sequence: CDR1 SGHRS, CDR2 YFSETQ. J was trimmed by 4 bases and V by 3 bases; bases with no gene match: 6. The CDR3 spans 16 residues. CDR3 residues: CASSSGTSGRSYEQYF. In nucleotides, the CDR3 is TGCGCCAGCAGCTCTGGGACTAGCGGGAGATCGTACGAGCAGTACTTC.

This chain links TRBV28 with TRBJ1-2, with TRBD1 matching over 7 bases. Germline CDR1 reads MDHEN; CDR2 reads SYDVKM. The CDR3 loop spans 16 amino acids. Unmatched junction bases numbered 10, after V lost 6 bases and J lost 0 bases. The CDR3 nucleotides read TGTGCCAGCAGGCCCCCCCAGGGGGTAGCTAACTATGGCTACACCTTC. This sequence encodes CASRPPQGVANYGYTF.

The gene calls are TRBV29-1 and TRBJ1-1; 8 nucleotides match TRBD1. The CDR3 covers 13 residues. V lost 2 bases, J lost 4 bases, and 3 bases stayed unmatched. CDR1 SQVTM and CDR2 ANQGSEA come from the germline V gene. As DNA, the CDR3 is TGCAGCGTTGAACTACAGGGGGGCACTGAAGCTTTCTTT. Its translation is CSVELQGGTEAFF.

This clone was picked up a small number of times. The rearrangement uses TRBV11-2 and TRBJ2-1; TRBD2 is a possible D gene (7 bases). CDR1 SGHAT and CDR2 FQNNGV come from the germline V gene. The CDR3 sequence is 19 residues long. Trimming removed 10 bases at V and 0 bases at J, with 28 bases between. The CDR3 region has the DNA TGTGCCACCAAGCTTAAAGATACGGGGGGCCGAAGCTCCTACAATGAGCAGTTCTTC. As protein: CATKLKDTGGRSSYNEQFF.

The gene calls are TRBV30 and TRBJ1-2; 9 bases are shared with TRBD1. In germline, CDR1 is GTSNPN, CDR2 SVGIG (reference sequence). This CDR3 is built from 14 residues. Trimming took 5 bases from V and 8 from J; bases not matched to a gene: 12. The CDR3 nucleotides read TGTGCCTGGCATGAACAACAACAGGGGGCGGGCTACACCTTC. Translation gives CAWHEQQQGAGYTF.

The genes are TRBV4-1 and TRBJ1-2, with TRBD1 matching 7 bases. Trimming took 9 bases from V and 4 from J; bases not matched to a gene: 11. This CDR3 spans 14 amino acids. The germline V gene has CDR1 MGHRA and CDR2 YSYEKL. This CDR3 reads CARPQGGRLYGYTF. CDR3 sequence (DNA): TGCGCCAGGCCCCAGGGGGGGCGTCTCTATGGCTACACCTTC.

The gene calls are TRBV19 and TRBJ1-6; 7 bases are shared with TRBD1. J was trimmed by 7 bases and V by 5 bases; bases with no gene match: 5. The germline V gene has CDR1 LNHDA and CDR2 SQIVND (reference sequence). There are 14 residues in the CDR3. The chain's CDR3 is CASSPTGSNSPLHF. CDR3 nucleotide sequence: TGTGCCAGTAGTCCGACAGGGAGCAATTCACCCCTCCACTTT.